Sequencing of this TCR beta chain was carried out in a study of T cells in Graves' hyperthyroidism and ophthalmopathy. Regarding the study as a whole: Ophthalmopathy was predicted by the model a median of 6.5 months ahead of onset.

Stable disease denoted Graves' hyperthyroidism without ophthalmopathy progression within 18 months. In this sample, this clonotype turned up a few times. As yet, its antigen is unknown. Amplification targeted TCR beta CDR3 regions from RNA transcripts. HTBI primers were the set used in a first-round RT-PCR of the TCR CDR3. One entry per CDR3 protein results from TCRdb running MiXCR on the multiplex PCR reads. The data show more than 650,000 distinct CDR3 sequences, with 11% to 15% seen just once and roughly 10% held by the top ten. Germline CDR1 is SQVTM and CDR2 is ANQGSEA. The V end was cut by 4 bases, the J end by 5 bases, with 18 bases between. This CDR3 region has 14 residues.

This clonotype was sampled from a woman under 30 with Graves' hyperthyroidism. The rearrangement uses TRBV29-1 and TRBJ2-7, with TRBD1 as a possible D gene (6 bases). The sample was blood. The CDR3 DNA follows: TGCAGCGTTGTTTTTGCAGGGGTTCTTAACGAGCAGTACTTC. Amino acids: CSVVFAGVLNEQYF.